Shown below are 4 T cell receptor beta chains from a single sample sequenced in a study of shared clonotypes between healthy human individuals. Terminally differentiated effector memory CD45RA+ cells were excluded by CCR7 positive selection of CD45RO-negative cells. The table came from immunoSEQ multiplex PCR; TCRdb's copy has only in-frame clones and leaves some out. The data contain millions of clones, just under 95% of them singletons. The material sequenced was naive CD8+ T cells sorted from blood. These receptors originate from a man aged 18 to 30 in good health.

This chain links TRBV7-2 with TRBJ2-2; no clear D. The ends were cut back, 9 bases at V and 3 bases at J, with 11 bases in the middle. The CDR3 runs to 13 residues. Germline V CDR1 and CDR2: SGHTA, FQGNSA. The CDR3 region is CARMDPYTGELFF. The CDR3 DNA reads TGTGCCAGGATGGATCCTTACACCGGGGAGCTGTTTTTT.

The chain carries TRBV6-6 and TRBJ2-7; a weak D match, TRBD1 (6 bases). Germline CDR1 MNHNY, CDR2 SVGAGI (reference sequence). The CDR3 loop spans 15 amino acids. Trimming pared 5 bases from V and 2 bases from J, leaving 16 bases between. In DNA, the CDR3 is TGTGCCAGCAGTCCTGGACAGCTACTTACCTACGAGCAGTACTTC. This gives the protein CASSPGQLLTYEQYF.

On this clone: A read error may account for a junction end that differs from germline. The rearrangement links TRBV7-7 to TRBJ2-7; D ambiguous. Germline V gives CDR1 SSHAT, CDR2 FNYEAQ (reference sequence). The CDR3 loop spans 13 amino acids. The CDR3 region has the DNA TGTGCTAGCAGCTTAAACCTCAATTACGAGCAGTACTTC. As protein: CASSLNLNYEQYF.

This clone is a singleton in its sample. The chain is built from TRBV4-1 and TRBJ2-5; possible D gene TRBD2, 5 bases. With 0 bases removed from V and 0 bases from J, the gap between germline ends came to 14 bases. CDR1 is MGHRA, CDR2 YSYEKL, per germline. The CDR3 has 17 residues. Here the CDR3 DNA reads TGCGCCAGCAGCCAAGAAGGGAGTTCGGGTTACCAAGAGACCCAGTACTTC. Amino acid sequence: CASSQEGSSGYQETQYF.